Detailed here is one T cell receptor (beta chain). Which antigen it targets is not known. No base qualities exist here, and no much larger clone lies one base off it. TCRbeta CDR3 regions were amplified from genomic DNA using the immunoSEQ Assay, a bias-controlled multiplex PCR. The source study handled its data this way. The number of nucleated cells in each sample was estimated by amplification of reference gene primers within the assay. To quantify the absolute abundance of each unique TCRbeta CDR3 rearrangement, sequence reads were collapsed and filtered. Productive Simpson clonality was computed per sample as the square root of Simpson's diversity index over productive rearrangements. In TCRdb, the immuneACCESS table is reduced to in-frame sequences with V and J assigned. These tables do not hold every clone; where another copy was compared, an unresolved V gene accounts for under half, and the others remain unexplained. V, J and clone size were drawn from that table, and D and trimming were deduced from the DNA. Here the sample has about 500,000 clones; approximately 88% occur a single time. About 8.2% of the sample rests with the top ten.

This sample stems from a study of blood T cell repertoires in COVID-19 (dated by TCRdb to the early 2020s). About the full investigation: The collaborator samples originated in the United States, Italy and Spain and spanned the acute and convalescent phases of COVID-19. The prospective study material was composed of cDNA or gDNA derived from T cells, B-cell-depleted T cells, or PBMCs. The dataset comprised deeply sampled blood TCRbeta repertoires from subjects exposed to, actively infected with, or recovered from COVID-19. A freely available public database, intended as a resource for researchers studying the immune response to SARS-CoV-2, is where the repertoires were released. Samples came from the ongoing ImmuneRACE study (first 160 participants) plus 1,254 subjects from 6 global collaborators. Nearly every sample came with metadata listing a de-identified subject ID, COVID-19 status, age in years and sex. Where HLA class I and class II types were available, the types were taken from metadata supplied by the sample provider, not from assay-based typing. General study outcomes and caveats: Clinical and demographic metadata were provided uncurated, with the amount varying by source and participant.

Relative to germline, V is 0 bases shorter and J is 8 bases shorter, with 17 bases between their ends. From the germline V gene (reference sequence), CDR1 is LNHNV and CDR2 is YYDKDF. The CDR3 runs 16 residues from the cysteine to the phenylalanine. Only CDR3 DNA is held: 48 bases, read in frame from base 1. One collaborating source in Seattle enrolled patients during active infection and followed them longitudinally through the course of disease. The collaborating institutions used their own protocols to collect whole blood in K2EDTA tubes. For TCRbeta analysis, collaborators shipped samples in one of three forms: frozen whole blood, isolated PBMCs, or DNA extracted from either of those sample types.

Specimen: peripheral blood. The receptor was derived from a woman between 50 and 59 years old with COVID-19, enrolled during active disease. The chain is made from TRBV15 and TRBJ2-1; TRBD1 might be the D gene, on 6 matching bases. CDR3 protein: CATSRDPGTHRDEQFF. The bases are TGTGCCACCAGCAGAGACCCCGGGACCCACAGGGATGAGCAGTTCTTC.